The 17 T cell receptor beta chains given below trace back to one sample, sequenced in a study of identical twins. TCRdb redid the calling of the 5' RACE reads with MiXCR, one entry per CDR3 protein. Here the sample spans 400,000 to 550,000 distinct CDR3 sequences, roughly an eighth being singletons. This same sample was also part of a study on yellow fever vaccine responses in identical twins.

The material sequenced was CD4+ T cells sorted from blood. Receptors originate from a woman between 18 and 29 years old in good health.

The chain links TRBV5-5 to TRBJ2-3; 11 nucleotides agree with TRBD2. The length of the CDR3 is 16 residues. From germline, CDR1 is SGHKS and CDR2 YYEKEE (reference sequence). V dropped 6 bases and J dropped 5; count of bases not matched to a gene: 11. CDR3 in DNA: TGTGCCAGCAACCTGGGCGCTAGCGGGGGGAAAGATACGCAGTATTTT. It translates to CASNLGASGGKDTQYF.

This clonotype was seen ten or more times. The genes are TRBV7-8 and TRBJ1-5; the match to TRBD1 covers 9 bases. CDR1 SGHVS and CDR2 FQNEAQ come from the germline V gene. This CDR3 has 14 amino acids. V lost 4 bases, J lost 7 bases, and 5 bases stayed unmatched. CDR3 in DNA: TGTGCCAGCAGCTCAGGGACAGGGTTGCAGCCCCAGCATTTT. This encodes CASSSGTGLQPQHF.

This rearrangement joins TRBV3-1 to TRBJ1-5; D call uncertain. Trimming stripped 1 base from V and 0 bases from J, with 10 bases between. The CDR3 is 16 amino acids. Germline-derived CDR1 and CDR2 are LGHDT and YNNKEL (reference sequence). The CDR3 protein is CASSQASDPSNQPQHF. The DNA of the CDR3 is TGTGCCAGCAGCCAAGCCTCGGACCCTAGCAATCAGCCCCAGCATTTT.

This clonotype occurred a few times. The rearrangement uses TRBV3-1 and TRBJ1-2, with a possible D match to TRBD1 (5 bases). Trimming removed 4 bases from V and 5 bases from J, with 14 bases in between. The V gene's germline CDR1 is LGHDT and CDR2 YNNKEL (reference sequence). The CDR3 loop spans 14 amino acids. CDR3: CASSRRDGLYGYTF. The CDR3 nucleotides read TGTGCCAGCAGCCGCCGGGACGGATTATATGGCTACACCTTC.

This clonotype has a handful of counts. The CDR3 DNA reads as TGCGCCAGCAGCATCACCGGGACAGGGAACTACGAGCAGTACTTC. It specifies CASSITGTGNYEQYF. J is TRBJ2-7 and V is TRBV5-1; 9 bases are shared with TRBD1. The CDR3 is 15 residues long. From germline, CDR1 is SGHRS and CDR2 YFSETQ. Trimming at V came to 4 bases and at J to 3 bases, leaving 8 bases not matched to a gene.

A few counts support this clonotype. The J gene is TRBJ2-3, the V gene TRBV11-2; 12 bases fit TRBD2. Looked up from germline, CDR1 is SGHAT and CDR2 is FQNNGV. CDR3 length equals 16 residues. The V segment lost 3 bases and the J segment 4 bases; nucleotides outside the gene matches: 5. The CDR3 region is CASSLRLAGVPDTQYF. The CDR3 DNA is TGTGCCAGCAGCTTGAGACTAGCGGGAGTTCCAGATACGCAGTATTTT.

This clonotype was seen repeatedly, ten times or more. The chain is built from TRBV29-1 and TRBJ2-3; D is undetermined. Germline V gives CDR1 SQVTM, CDR2 ANQGSEA. Trimming took 3 bases from V and 4 from J, leaving 8 bases between them. The CDR3 runs 12 residues. CDR3 nucleotides: TGCAGCGTTGACGGGCCGGCAGATACGCAGTATTTT. Translation: CSVDGPADTQYF.

The chain couples TRBV19 to TRBJ1-5; TRBD1 is a possible D gene (6 bases). The CDR3 covers 14 residues. CDR1 and CDR2 from the germline V gene are LNHDA and SQIVND (reference sequence). Deletions cut 7 bases from V and 3 bases from J, with 13 bases between. This chain's CDR3 is CASTLDRLNQPQHF. CDR3 bases: TGTGCCAGTACCTTGGACAGACTCAATCAGCCCCAGCATTTT.

The V call is TRBV29-1, the J call TRBJ2-7, with D possibly being TRBD2 (7 bases). The CDR3 loop spans 13 amino acids. Germline values: CDR1 SQVTM, CDR2 ANQGSEA. V was cut by 4 bases and J by 2 bases, with 12 bases left in between. The CDR3 DNA is TGCAGCGTTGGTGGGGGGGACACCTACGAGCAGTACTTC. It specifies CSVGGGDTYEQYF.

The V gene is TRBV4-1, the J gene TRBJ2-7; D possibly corresponds to TRBD1 (6 bases). Per the germline V gene, CDR1 is MGHRA and CDR2 is YSYEKL. The CDR3 is 15 amino acids. The germline V and J ends were trimmed by 1 base and 6 bases, with 16 bases remaining between them. The CDR3 region has the DNA TGCGCCAGCAGCCAAGGACGGGTACAGGGCGGCGAGCAGTACTTC. This translates into CASSQGRVQGGEQYF.

Notes on this clonotype: A read error may explain this, as a much larger clone is one base away. The chain is built from TRBV12-3 or TRBV12-4 and TRBJ2-3; D unclear. Trimming shortened V by 6 bases and J by 2 bases, and 6 bases separated the two germline ends. The CDR3 is made up of 12 amino acids. The CDR3 DNA reads TGTGCCAGCAGGGTGAACACAGATACGCAGTATTTT. Translating gives CASRVNTDTQYF.

This chain connects TRBV15 to TRBJ1-5, with D possibly being TRBD1 (6 bases). Trimming shortened V by 5 bases and J by 0 bases, and 11 bases separated the two germline ends. The CDR3 contains 15 residues. Germline CDR1 and CDR2: LNHNV and YYDKDF (reference sequence). The CDR3 bases are TGTGCCACCAGCTTCGGGACACTTAGCAATCAGCCCCAGCATTTT. Its translation is CATSFGTLSNQPQHF.

V gene TRBV20-1 combines with J gene TRBJ2-1; no reliable D call. Germline loops: CDR1 DFQATT, CDR2 SNEGSKA (reference sequence). V was trimmed by 3 bases and J by 0 bases, leaving 9 bases between them. This CDR3 is 14 amino acids long. The CDR3 reads CSARPRSSYNEQFF. The CDR3 DNA reads as TGCAGTGCTAGGCCGCGGAGCTCCTACAATGAGCAGTTCTTC.

This clonotype was seen many times. J is TRBJ2-7 and V is TRBV7-2; 9 positions match TRBD1. The CDR3 has 16 amino acids. Per germline, CDR1 SGHTA and CDR2 FQGNSA. Trimming removed 1 base from V and 2 bases from J; junction bases left unmatched: 6. The DNA for the CDR3 is TGTGCCAGCAGCTTAGAAGCGGACAGGGGCACCTACGAGCAGTACTTC. Translating it yields CASSLEADRGTYEQYF.

Here the CDR3 reads CSVVWGLDTEAFF. CDR3 in DNA: TGCAGCGTTGTGTGGGGTTTGGACACTGAAGCTTTCTTT. The gene calls are TRBV29-1 and TRBJ1-1; no reliable D call. CDR1 is SQVTM and CDR2 is ANQGSEA in the germline V gene. Trimming removed 4 bases at V and 3 bases at J, with 12 bases between. The CDR3 totals 13 residues. Full variable domain (outside the CDR3, taken from reference TRBV29-1 and TRBJ1-1): SAVISQKPSRDICQRGTSLTIQCQVDSQVTMMFWYRQQPGQSLTLIATANQGSEATYESGFVIDKFPISRPNLTFSTLTVSNMSPEDSSIYLCSVVWGLDTEAFFGQGTRLTVV.

This clonotype occurred a few times. The chain is built from TRBV6-5 and TRBJ2-1, with 10 bases identical to TRBD2. J was trimmed by 6 bases and V by 4 bases; bases with no gene match: 9. The CDR3 contains 16 residues. The germline V gene encodes CDR1 MNHEY and CDR2 SVGAGI. CDR3 sequence (DNA): TGTGCCAGCAGTTCCATTCTAGCGGGAGAACCCAATGAGCAGTTCTTC. Translation gives CASSSILAGEPNEQFF.

This chain joins TRBV20-1 and TRBJ2-7; 11 nucleotides agree with TRBD2. Germline V gives CDR1 DFQATT, CDR2 SNEGSKA (reference sequence). This CDR3 is 14 amino acids long. Trimming took 6 bases from V and 2 from J; bases not matched to a gene: 6. The DNA of the CDR3 is TGCAGTGCCTTCGGACTAGCGGGCGCCTACGAGCAGTACTTC. Its translation: CSAFGLAGAYEQYF.